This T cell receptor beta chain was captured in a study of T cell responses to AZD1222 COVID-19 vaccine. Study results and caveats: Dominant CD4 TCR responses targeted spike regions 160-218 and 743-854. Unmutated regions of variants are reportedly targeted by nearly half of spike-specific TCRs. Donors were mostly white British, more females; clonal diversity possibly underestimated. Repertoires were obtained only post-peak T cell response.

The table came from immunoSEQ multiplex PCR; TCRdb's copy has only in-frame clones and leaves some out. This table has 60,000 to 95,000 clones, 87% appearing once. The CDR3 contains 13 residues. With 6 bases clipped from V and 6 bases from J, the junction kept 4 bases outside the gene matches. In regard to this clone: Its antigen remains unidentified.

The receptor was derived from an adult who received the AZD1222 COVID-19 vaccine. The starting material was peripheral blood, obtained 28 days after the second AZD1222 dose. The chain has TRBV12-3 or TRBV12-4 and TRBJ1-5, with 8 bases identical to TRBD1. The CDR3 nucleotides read TGTGCCAGCAGCTGGGACAGGACTCAGCCCCAGCATTTT. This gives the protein CASSWDRTQPQHF.